This T cell receptor (beta chain) came from a study of shared clonotypes between healthy human individuals (dated by TCRdb to 2020 to 2021). Study-level background: A couple of women and three men aged 18 to 49 years were included in the cohort. For each donor, CD4 naive and CD4 memory were each run on three plates, CD8 naive on two plates, and CD8 memory on one plate. To estimate repertoire size and how much clonotype sharing occurs between individuals, the study deeply sequenced the blood TCR repertoires of a handful of healthy adults. To increase sequencing depth and limit assay-specific biases, different laboratories used diverse techniques to prepare libraries and sequence TCR repertoires. Leukapheresis yielded between about 0.85 and 10 billion PBMCs per donor. Broader findings and caveats from the paper: Sampling was limited to blood, and TCR repertoires in tissue likely differ from TCR repertoires in blood. Pairwise subsampling indicated that sequencing depth was expected to affect the degree of clonotype sharing among donors. The genetic and exposure-history diversity represented was limited by the small number of donors. Roughly 5.2% of naive CD4, approximately 3.7% of naive CD8, 2.3% of memory CD4, and about 0.4% of memory CD8 clonotypes were shared across four donors. Compared with non-shared clonotypes, the clonotypes found in all four sorted-subset donors had higher generation probabilities. Even with the large sequencing depth, rarefaction of the sorted-subset datasets indicated that sequencing was incomplete. Naive subsets generally had larger estimated clonotype richness than memory subsets.

V drops 5 bases and J drops 0 bases, leaving 11 bases in between. The CDR3 holds 15 amino acids from the cysteine to the phenylalanine. Left in the record is the CDR3 DNA by itself, 45 bases read in frame from the first base. From the germline V gene, CDR1 is SGHTA and CDR2 is FQGNSA. Using the deep immunoSEQ assay, TCR CDR3 regions were amplified from genomic DNA by multiplex PCR. Extracted genomic DNA from each cell subset was distributed evenly across all wells of several immunoSEQ 96-well plates, and each plate was treated as a replicate. Each replicate PCR for sorted subsets received approximately 220 ng genomic DNA, equal to around 32,000 T cell genomes. The purified libraries were quantified using a Qubit 3.0 fluorometer, sized with a Bioanalyzer 2100, and then quantified again using the KAPA Library Quantification kit. Each immunoSEQ 96-well plate was sequenced on its own single-read 150-cycle Illumina NextSeq 550 flow cell. Per the source publication's procedure: The immunoSEQ output contained only junctional sequences without quality scores, so filtering could not match that applied to full-length reads. To assign V/J genes and CDR3, sequences were annotated using PyIR, a Python wrapper for IgBLAST v1.9, with IMGT germline references. Reads were removed for weak V/J assignments (E-value above 1e-6), missing CDR3, stop codons, out-of-frame junctions, or ambiguous translated residues. V3J clonotypes were defined as sequences sharing an identical inferred V gene, J gene, and CDR3 amino acid sequence. To compute the percentage overlap between repertoires, the number of shared unique clonotypes was divided by the size of the smaller repertoire. Three approaches were used to assess repertoire richness: RTK rarefaction, the Chao1 estimator, and Recon v2.1 estimates of unobserved clonotypes. OLGA was used to compute generation probabilities for all TCRbeta clonotypes that the gDNA method yielded from a handful of donors. TCRdb took this table from immuneACCESS and kept in-frame rearrangements with V and J called. Such tables lack part of the clones; where checked against another copy, unresolved V genes explain under half of the gap, and the rest is unexplained. The V and J calls and clone size come from that table; D and trimming were worked out from the DNA. The sample includes 170,000 or so clones, with 66% observed a single time. The ten top clones hold about 10% of the sample.

As for this clone: There is no known antigen for this receptor. One base away there is no much larger clone; base qualities are not given.

The donors were healthy, HIV-negative adults who had no recently reported acute infections or vaccinations. All donors were Caucasian adults living in Nashville, Tennessee, USA. CD4+ T cells were enriched through magnetic negative selection, after which naive cells were positively selected on CD45RA and the remaining negative fraction served as the memory subset. After blood collection by leukapheresis, PBMCs were isolated using Ficoll-Histopaque density gradient centrifugation and then cryopreserved in the vapor phase of liquid nitrogen. Purity and quantity of every magnetically sorted T cell population were checked by analytical flow cytometry. Genomic DNA was isolated from each sorted fraction and quantified by UV absorbance on a Nanodrop 2000c.

The sequence was obtained from a young man in good health. The sequenced sample was memory CD4+ T cells sorted from blood. The cell subset or site label, read with the paper, signifies: CD45RA-negative fraction. The V and J segments used are TRBV7-2 and TRBJ2-4; D gene: possibly TRBD1, on 5 matching bases. The CDR3 reads CASSRQHLAKNIQYF. The DNA is as follows: TGTGCCAGCAGCCGACAGCATTTAGCCAAAAACATTCAGTACTTC. Outside the CDR3, residues come from the reference TRBV7-2 and TRBJ2-4 proteins, so the full variable domain is: GAGVSQSPSNKVTEKGKDVELRCDPISGHTALYWYRQSLGQGLEFLIYFQGNSAPDKSGLPSDRFSAERTGGSVSTLTIQRTQQEDSAVYLCASSRQHLAKNIQYFGAGTRLSVL.